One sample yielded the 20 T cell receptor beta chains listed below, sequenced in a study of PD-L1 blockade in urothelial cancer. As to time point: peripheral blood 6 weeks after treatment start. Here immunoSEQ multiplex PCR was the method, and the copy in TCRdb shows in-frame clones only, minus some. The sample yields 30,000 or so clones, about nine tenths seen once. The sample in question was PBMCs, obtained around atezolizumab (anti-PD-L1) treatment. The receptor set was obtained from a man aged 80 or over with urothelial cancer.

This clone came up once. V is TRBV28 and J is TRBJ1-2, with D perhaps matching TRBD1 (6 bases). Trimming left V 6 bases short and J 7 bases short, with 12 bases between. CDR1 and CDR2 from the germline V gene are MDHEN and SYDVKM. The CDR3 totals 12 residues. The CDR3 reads CASSLDSRGYTF. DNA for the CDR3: TGTGCCAGCAGCCTGGACAGTCGTGGCTACACCTTC.

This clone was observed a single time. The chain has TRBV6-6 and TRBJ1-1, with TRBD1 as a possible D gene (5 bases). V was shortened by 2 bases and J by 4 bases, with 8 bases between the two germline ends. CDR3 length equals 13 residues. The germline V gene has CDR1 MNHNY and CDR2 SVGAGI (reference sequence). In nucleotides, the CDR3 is TGTGCCAGCAGTTACCGGGGGGGCACTGAAGCTTTCTTT. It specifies CASSYRGGTEAFF.

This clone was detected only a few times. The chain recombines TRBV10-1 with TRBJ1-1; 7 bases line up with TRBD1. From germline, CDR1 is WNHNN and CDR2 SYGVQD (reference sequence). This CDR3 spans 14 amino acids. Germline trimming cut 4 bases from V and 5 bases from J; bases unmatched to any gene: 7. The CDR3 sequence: CASSVGGGRTEAFF. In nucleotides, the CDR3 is TGCGCCAGCAGTGTTGGAGGGGGCCGAACTGAAGCTTTCTTT.

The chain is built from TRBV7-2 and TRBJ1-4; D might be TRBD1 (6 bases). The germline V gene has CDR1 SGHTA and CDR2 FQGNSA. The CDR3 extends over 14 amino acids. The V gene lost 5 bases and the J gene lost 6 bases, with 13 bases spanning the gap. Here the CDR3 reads CASSRTVPYEKLFF. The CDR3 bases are TGTGCCAGCAGCCGGACAGTTCCTTATGAAAAACTGTTTTTT.

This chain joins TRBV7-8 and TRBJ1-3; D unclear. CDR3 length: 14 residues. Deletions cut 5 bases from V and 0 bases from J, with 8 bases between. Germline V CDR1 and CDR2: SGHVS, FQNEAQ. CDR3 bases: TGTGCCAGCAGCCCATTTAGCTCTGGAAACACCATATATTTT. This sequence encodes CASSPFSSGNTIYF.

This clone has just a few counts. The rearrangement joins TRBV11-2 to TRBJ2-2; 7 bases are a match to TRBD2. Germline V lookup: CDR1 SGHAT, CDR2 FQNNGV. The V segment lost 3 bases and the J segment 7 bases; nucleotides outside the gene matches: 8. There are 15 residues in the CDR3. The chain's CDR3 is CASSFGSGTVGELFF. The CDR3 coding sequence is TGTGCCAGCAGCTTTGGGAGCGGGACGGTCGGGGAGCTGTTTTTT.

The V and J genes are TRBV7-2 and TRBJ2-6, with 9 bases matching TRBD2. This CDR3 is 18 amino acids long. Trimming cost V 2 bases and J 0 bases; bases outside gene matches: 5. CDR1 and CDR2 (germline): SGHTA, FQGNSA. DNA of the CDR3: TGTGCCAGCAGCTTACGCATAGCGGGAGTCTCTGGGGCCAACGTCCTGACTTTC. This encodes CASSLRIAGVSGANVLTF.

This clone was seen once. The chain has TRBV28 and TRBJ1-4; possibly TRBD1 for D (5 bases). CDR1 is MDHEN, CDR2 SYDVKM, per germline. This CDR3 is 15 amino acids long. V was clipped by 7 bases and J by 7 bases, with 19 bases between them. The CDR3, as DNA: TGTGCCAGCACCCAGCATCAGGGAGGGGTTGAAAAACTGTTTTTT. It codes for CASTQHQGGVEKLFF.

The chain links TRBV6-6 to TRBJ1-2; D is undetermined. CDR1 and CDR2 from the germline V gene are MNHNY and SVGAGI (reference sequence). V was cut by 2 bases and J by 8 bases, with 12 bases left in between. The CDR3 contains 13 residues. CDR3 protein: CASSYRTAGGYTF. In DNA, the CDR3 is TGTGCCAGCAGTTACCGCACGGCCGGGGGCTACACCTTC.

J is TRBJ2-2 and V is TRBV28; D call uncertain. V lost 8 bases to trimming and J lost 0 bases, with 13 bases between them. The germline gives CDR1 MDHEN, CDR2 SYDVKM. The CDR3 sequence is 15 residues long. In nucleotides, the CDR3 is TGTGCCAGCGCTGCCGCAACAGCGAACACCGGGGAGCTGTTTTTT. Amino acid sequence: CASAAATANTGELFF.

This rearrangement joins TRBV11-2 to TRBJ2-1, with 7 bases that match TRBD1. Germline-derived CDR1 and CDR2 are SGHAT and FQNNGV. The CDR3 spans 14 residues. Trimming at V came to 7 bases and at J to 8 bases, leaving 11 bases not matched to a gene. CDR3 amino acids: CASTARWQGDEQFF. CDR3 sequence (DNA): TGTGCCAGCACCGCCAGGTGGCAGGGGGATGAGCAGTTCTTC.

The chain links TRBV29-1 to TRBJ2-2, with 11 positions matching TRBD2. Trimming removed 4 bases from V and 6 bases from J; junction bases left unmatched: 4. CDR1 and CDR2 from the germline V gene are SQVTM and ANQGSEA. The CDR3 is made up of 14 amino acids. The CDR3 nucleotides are TGCAGCGTTGGTAGCGGGAGGGGGGCCGGGGAGCTGTTTTTT. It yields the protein CSVGSGRGAGELFF.

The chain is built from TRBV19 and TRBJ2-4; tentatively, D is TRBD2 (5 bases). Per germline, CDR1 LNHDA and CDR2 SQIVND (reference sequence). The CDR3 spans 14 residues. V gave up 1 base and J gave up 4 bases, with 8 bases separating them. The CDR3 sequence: CASSIGAEKNIQYF. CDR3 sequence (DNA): TGTGCCAGTAGTATAGGAGCGGAAAAAAACATTCAGTACTTC. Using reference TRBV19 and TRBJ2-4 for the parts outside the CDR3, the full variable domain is DGGITQSPKYLFRKEGQNVTLSCEQNLNHDAMYWYRQDPGQGLRLIYYSQIVNDFQKGDIAEGYSVSREKKESFPLTVTSAQKNPTAFYLCASSIGAEKNIQYFGAGTRLSVL.

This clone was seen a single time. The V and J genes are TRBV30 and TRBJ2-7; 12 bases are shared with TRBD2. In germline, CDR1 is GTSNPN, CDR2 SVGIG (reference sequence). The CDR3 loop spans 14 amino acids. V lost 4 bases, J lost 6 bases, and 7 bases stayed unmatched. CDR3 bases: TGTGCCTGGAACCTAGCGGGAGGGCCTGGCGAGCAGTACTTC. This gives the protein CAWNLAGGPGEQYF.

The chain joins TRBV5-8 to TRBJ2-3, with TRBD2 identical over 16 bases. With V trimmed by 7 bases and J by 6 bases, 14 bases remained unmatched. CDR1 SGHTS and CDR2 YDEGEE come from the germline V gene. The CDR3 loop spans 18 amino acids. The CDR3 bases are TGTGCCAGCCCTGTGGGACTAGCGGGAGGGCCAATTCGGGATACGCAGTATTTT. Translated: CASPVGLAGGPIRDTQYF.

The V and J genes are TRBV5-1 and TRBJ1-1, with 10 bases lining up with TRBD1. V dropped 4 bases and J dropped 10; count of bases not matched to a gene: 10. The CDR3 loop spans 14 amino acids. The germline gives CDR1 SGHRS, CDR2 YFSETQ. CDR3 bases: TGCGCCAGCAGCCAGACCTTGACAGGGGGCATAGCTTTCTTT. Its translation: CASSQTLTGGIAFF.

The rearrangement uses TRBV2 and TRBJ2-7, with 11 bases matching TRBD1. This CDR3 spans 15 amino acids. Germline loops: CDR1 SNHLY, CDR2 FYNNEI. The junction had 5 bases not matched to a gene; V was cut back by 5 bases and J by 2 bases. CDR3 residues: CASSLGQGAAYEQYF. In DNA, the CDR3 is TGTGCCAGCAGTTTAGGACAGGGGGCCGCCTACGAGCAGTACTTC.

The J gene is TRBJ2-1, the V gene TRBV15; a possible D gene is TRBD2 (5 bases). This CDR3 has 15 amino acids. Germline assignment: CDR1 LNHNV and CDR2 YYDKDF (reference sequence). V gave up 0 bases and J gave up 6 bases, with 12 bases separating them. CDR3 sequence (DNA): TGTGCCACCAGCAGAGATACTAGTCTCGGCAATGAGCAGTTCTTC. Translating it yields CATSRDTSLGNEQFF.

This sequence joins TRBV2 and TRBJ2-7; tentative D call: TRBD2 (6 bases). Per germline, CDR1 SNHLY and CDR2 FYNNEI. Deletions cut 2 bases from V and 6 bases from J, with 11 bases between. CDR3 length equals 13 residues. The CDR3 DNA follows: TGTGCCAGCAGTGAAAGGGAGGATGGCGAGCAGTACTTC. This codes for CASSEREDGEQYF.

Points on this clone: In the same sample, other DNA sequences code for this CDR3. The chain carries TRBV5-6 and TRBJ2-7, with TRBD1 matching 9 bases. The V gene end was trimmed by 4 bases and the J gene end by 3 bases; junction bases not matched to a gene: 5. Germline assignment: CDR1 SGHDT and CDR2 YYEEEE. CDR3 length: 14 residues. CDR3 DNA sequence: TGTGCCAGCAGCCCGACAGGGGGGTACTACGAGCAGTACTTC. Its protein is CASSPTGGYYEQYF.